This T cell receptor beta chain is from a study of T-cell memory formation after mild COVID-19. Study as a whole: TCR clusters mostly belonged to single donors.

The V gene's germline CDR1 is MNHEY and CDR2 SVGAGI. This CDR3 comprises 13 residues. The ends were cut back, 4 bases at V and 4 bases at J, with 11 bases in the middle. A note on this clonotype: The antigen is undetermined.

Study findings and constraints: Contracting CD4+ clones were located mainly in CM and EM, and CD8+ clones in EMRA. Cross-reactive memory apparently joined, as some responding clones appeared in pre-infection memory.

TCRdb reprocessed the 5' RACE reads via MiXCR and lists one record per CDR3 protein. The table has a few hundred thousand distinct CDR3 sequences, approximately 15% seen once. The sequencing sample was made of PBMCs or a T cell subset sorted from them (not recorded which). The TCR originated in a man aged 18 to 35 who had mild COVID-19 (a few samples of this study predate the infection). Cell type and time point are not known. This sequence joins TRBV6-5 and TRBJ2-7; a possible D gene is TRBD2 (5 bases). CDR3 loop: CASSSRTGYEQYV. In nucleotides, the CDR3 is TGTGCCAGCAGTTCCCGGACTGGGTACGAGCAGTACGTC.